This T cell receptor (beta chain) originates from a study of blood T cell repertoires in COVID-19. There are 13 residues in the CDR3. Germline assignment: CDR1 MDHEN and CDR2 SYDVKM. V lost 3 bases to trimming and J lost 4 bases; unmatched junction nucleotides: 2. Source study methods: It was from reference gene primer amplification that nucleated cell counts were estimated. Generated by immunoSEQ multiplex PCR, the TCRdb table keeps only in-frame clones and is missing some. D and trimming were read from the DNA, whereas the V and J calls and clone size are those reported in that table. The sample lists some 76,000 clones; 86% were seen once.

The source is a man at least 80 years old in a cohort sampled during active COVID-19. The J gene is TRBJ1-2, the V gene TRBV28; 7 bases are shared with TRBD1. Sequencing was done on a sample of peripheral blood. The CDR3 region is CASSLDRTYGYTF. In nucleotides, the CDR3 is TGTGCCAGCAGTTTGGACAGGACCTATGGCTACACCTTC.